This T cell receptor (beta chain) originates from a study of shared clonotypes between healthy human individuals. The V end lost 3 bases, the J end lost 7 bases, and 10 bases lay between the germline ends. The CDR3 is made up of 13 amino acids. Germline V gene data show CDR1 as MGHDK and CDR2 as SYGVNS. CD8 cells regarded as naive lacked CD45RO, were positively chosen for CCR7, and omitted terminally differentiated effector memory CD45RA+ cells. TCRdb's table, derived via immunoSEQ multiplex PCR, lists solely in-frame clones and lacks some. The data hold millions of clones, with approximately 94% observed a single time.

This TCR came from a man between 18 and 35 years old in good health. V usage is TRBV25-1 and J usage is TRBJ2-1; tentative D call: TRBD1 (6 bases). The sequenced sample was naive CD8+ T cells sorted from blood. CDR3 amino acids: CASSDLGQNEQFF. As DNA, the CDR3 is TGTGCCAGCAGTGACCTCGGACAGAATGAGCAGTTCTTC.